The T cell receptor (beta chain) described here comes from a study of molecular identifiers for immune sequencing clone quantification. Bulk TCR libraries used previously described methods and listed TCR primers. From the PCR reads, TCRdb called clonotypes with MiXCR, one entry per CDR3 protein. This repertoire shows under 600,000 distinct CDR3 sequences, about 22% found once; its top ten account for roughly 0.81%. The study, taken as a whole, reports: Clonotypes topping 20 RNA copies carried over 97% of effector molecules but under 1% of naive ones.

Germline assignment: CDR1 SEHNR and CDR2 FQNEAQ (reference sequence). V lost 5 bases to trimming and J lost 7 bases; unmatched junction nucleotides: 6. This CDR3 region has 14 residues. Of note for this clonotype: Its cognate antigen is unknown.

Libraries of naive CD8 T cells were made from around 20,000 to 1,000,000 sorted cells. They used 10%, 30% or 50% RNA. Naive CD8 T cells were sorted, and the gate applied was CD8+CD4-CCR7+CD45RA+. The sequenced sample consisted of naive CD8+ T cells from blood, with Jurkat cell RNA spiked in. Sample subset: FACS-sorted CD8+CD4-CCR7+CD45RA+ naive T cells. The clonotype originates from a human donor in good health. Some libraries in this study had Jurkat cell RNA spiked in. V and J are TRBV7-9 and TRBJ2-2; 8 bases are a match to TRBD1. The CDR3 sequence: CASSLRGQDGELFF. The CDR3 DNA reads TGTGCCAGCAGCCTAAGGGGACAGGACGGGGAGCTGTTTTTT.